The present TCR beta chain was sequenced within a study of blood T cell repertoires in COVID-19. Turning to the study itself: COVID-19 samples collected from the United States, Italy and Spain covered acute and convalescent phases. Sample material is recorded as cDNA or gDNA derived from T cells, B-cell-depleted T cells, or PBMCs.

Profiling relied on immunoSEQ multiplex PCR, and the TCRdb table lists in-frame clones only, not all of them. The data contain a few hundred thousand clones, around 87% of them singletons. Cohort 3 recovery required two negative PCRs, clearance, or symptom resolution. CDR3 size: 13 residues. The V gene's germline CDR1 is LGHDT and CDR2 YNNKEL (reference sequence). Trimming shortened V by 1 base and J by 3 bases, and 6 bases separated the two germline ends. This clone has more than one count but fewer than ten. The sequenced material came from PBMCs or T cells enriched from blood (not recorded which). This chain uses TRBV3-1 (or the pseudogene TRBV3-2) with TRBJ1-2, with unresolved D. The origin of this receptor is a woman in her forties or fifties who had recovered from COVID-19. The CDR3 nucleotides read TGTGCCAGCAGCCAAGGGAGGGACTATGGCTACACCTTC. Protein: CASSQGRDYGYTF.